Shown below are 31 T cell receptor beta chains from a single sample sequenced in a study of prognosis after radiotherapy for stage I lung cancer. Two rounds of multiplex PCR amplified TCR beta CDR3 from genomic DNA. Used in first-round PCR were primers specific to each TRBV and TRBJ gene. One entry per CDR3 protein, called by TCRdb with MiXCR from the multiplex PCR reads. Altogether fewer than 20,000 distinct CDR3 sequences are present, around 40% being singletons, with the ten largest covering about two fifths. Here the sequenced sample was PBMCs, taken before or after stereotactic body radiation therapy (not recorded which). These receptors were collected from a donor aged 50 or older with non-small cell lung cancer.

This clonotype was seen at least ten times. The rearrangement joins TRBV5-6 to TRBJ2-5; D may correspond to TRBD1 or TRBD2 (7 bases each). The CDR3 length is 17 residues. The germline V gene has CDR1 SGHDT and CDR2 YYEEEE. The V end lost 4 bases, the J end lost 5 bases, and 24 bases lay between the germline ends. The DNA for the CDR3 is TGTGCCAGCAGCCCTAGCAGGAAGTACAGGGGAGGGGAGACCCAGTACTTC. Protein: CASSPSRKYRGGETQYF.

V is TRBV2 and J is TRBJ2-1; 10 positions match TRBD2. The J segment lost 8 bases and the V segment lost 3 bases, leaving 7 bases of the junction unmatched. CDR1 and CDR2 (germline): SNHLY, FYNNEI. The CDR3 is 15 amino acids. The CDR3 sequence is CASSEGGTSAYEQFF. CDR3 in DNA: TGTGCCAGCAGTGAGGGGGGGACTAGCGCATATGAGCAGTTCTTC.

This rearrangement joins TRBV3-1 to TRBJ1-5, with no clear D. CDR3 length equals 13 residues. Trimming left V 4 bases short and J 5 bases short, with 9 bases between. The V gene's germline CDR1 is LGHDT and CDR2 YNNKEL (reference sequence). The CDR3, as DNA: TGTGCCAGCAGCCCACGATTCGATCAGCCCCAGCATTTT. This encodes CASSPRFDQPQHF. Based on the CDR3 plus reference TRBV3-1 and TRBJ1-5, the full variable domain is DTAVSQTPKYLVTQMGNDKSIKCEQNLGHDTMYWYKQDSKKFLKIMFSYNNKELIINETVPNRFSPKSPDKAHLNLHINSLELGDSAVYFCASSPRFDQPQHFGDGTRLSIL.

As DNA, the CDR3 is TGTGCCAGCAGCCGCCGGGCCGGAATTTACAATTATCAGTTCTTC. Protein sequence: CASSRRAGIYNYQFF. The chain has TRBV12-3 or TRBV12-4 and TRBJ2-1; no definite D call. The CDR3 length is 15 residues. V was trimmed by 6 bases and J by 13 bases, leaving 25 bases between them.

This clonotype was counted at least ten times. The chain employs TRBV10-3 and TRBJ2-1; D might be TRBD1 (5 bases). CDR1 is ENHRY and CDR2 is SYGVKD in the germline V gene. This CDR3 contains 13 residues. Trimming removed 4 bases from V and 5 bases from J, with 9 bases in between. CDR3 in amino acids: CAISGATDNEQFF. DNA of the CDR3: TGTGCCATCAGTGGCGCGACAGACAATGAGCAGTTCTTC.

The sample holds many counts of this clonotype. As DNA, the CDR3 is TGTGCCAGCGGCAACCCACGGTTACCCCTGGGGGAGCAGTACTTC. It specifies CASGNPRLPLGEQYF. V and J are TRBV27 and TRBJ2-7; D uncertain. This CDR3 comprises 15 residues. Deletions cut 8 bases from V and 7 bases from J, with 24 bases between. Germline V gene data show CDR1 as MNHEY and CDR2 as SMNVEV (reference sequence).

The chain recombines TRBV7-9 with TRBJ2-7; D unclear. The CDR3 is 14 amino acids. Germline V gives CDR1 SEHNR, CDR2 FQNEAQ (reference sequence). The V end lost 5 bases, the J end lost 5 bases, and 16 bases lay between the germline ends. CDR3 region: CASSHSIVGDEQYF. CDR3 bases: TGTGCCAGCAGCCACAGTATTGTGGGCGACGAGCAGTACTTC.

The chain has TRBV11-3 and TRBJ2-1; D remains ambiguous. This CDR3 is built from 14 residues. Germline V gene lookup returns CDR1 SGHNT and CDR2 YENEEA. V gave up 3 bases and J gave up 10 bases, with 16 bases separating them. In DNA, the CDR3 is TGTGCCAGCAGCTTTTGGCGTACAACTACGGAGCAGTTCTTC. Amino acid sequence: CASSFWRTTTEQFF.

This clonotype was counted at least ten times. The chain couples TRBV19 to TRBJ1-1; D is undetermined. Trimming stripped 5 bases from V and 5 bases from J, with 9 bases between. Germline-derived CDR1 and CDR2 are LNHDA and SQIVND (reference sequence). CDR3 length equals 12 residues. DNA of the CDR3: TGTGCCAGTAGTTCCCGGGCGACTGAAGCTTTCTTT. This sequence encodes CASSSRATEAFF.

As regards this clonotype: Just one base apart from a much larger clone, this may be a read error. The V gene is TRBV18, the J gene TRBJ2-7; 8 bases match TRBD2. From germline, CDR1 is KGHSH and CDR2 LQKENI. This CDR3 region has 12 residues. Trimming took 4 bases from V and 7 from J; bases not matched to a gene: 3. CDR3 residues: CASSLGTSEQYF. As DNA, the CDR3 is TGTGCCAGCTCACTAGGGACTAGTGAGCAGTACTTC.

This rearrangement joins TRBV10-2 to TRBJ1-3; no firm D call. The CDR3 spans 13 residues. Per the germline V gene, CDR1 is WSHSY and CDR2 is SAAADI. The ends were cut back, 0 bases at V and 4 bases at J, with 4 bases in the middle. The CDR3 is CASSESRGNTIYF. CDR3 nucleotides: TGCGCCAGCAGTGAGTCGAGGGGAAACACCATATATTTT.

As to this clonotype: At one boundary the junction diverges from the germline segment, which might be a read error. In DNA form, the CDR3 reads TGTGCCAGCAGCTCCGGGACTAGAGGCACAGATAAGCAGTATTTT. Its translation is CASSSGTRGTDKQYF. This chain connects TRBV7-3 to TRBJ2-3; TRBD2 matches at 8 bases. This CDR3 spans 15 amino acids. CDR1 is SGHTA and CDR2 is FQGTGA in the germline V gene.

This clonotype was counted a few times. The V call is TRBV5-4, the J call TRBJ1-2, with TRBD1 matching 7 bases. V trimming: 4 bases; J trimming: 6 bases; junction bases outside the gene matches: 12. Looked up from germline, CDR1 is SGHNT and CDR2 is YYREEE (reference sequence). The CDR3 length is 15 residues. The DNA for the CDR3 is TGTGCCAGCAGCAGAGCACAGGGGACCTTTGATGGCTACACCTTC. Protein sequence: CASSRAQGTFDGYTF.

Details on this clonotype: A far larger clone is one nucleotide away, so this likely arose from a read error. The chain has TRBV11-2 and TRBJ2-7; D perhaps matches TRBD2 (6 bases). Per germline, CDR1 SGHAT and CDR2 FQNNGV. CDR3 length equals 17 residues. The V end lost 0 bases, the J end lost 7 bases, and 22 bases lay between the germline ends. The CDR3 bases are TGTGCCAGCAGCTTAGATAGGACAAGGCGGAGGGGCAATGAGCAGTACTTC. Its translation is CASSLDRTRRRGNEQYF.

This clonotype was detected ten times or more. The rearrangement uses TRBV5-1 and TRBJ2-7; 7 bases match TRBD1. V lost 2 bases and J lost 3; bases outside the gene matches: 8. Germline CDR1 SGHRS, CDR2 YFSETQ. The CDR3 totals 15 residues. The CDR3 region has the DNA TGCGCCAGCAGCTTTGGGGACAGCAAGGTCTACGAGCAGTACTTC. Amino acid sequence: CASSFGDSKVYEQYF.

Comment on this clonotype: This could be a read error, since a much larger clone is one nucleotide away. The chain couples TRBV27 to TRBJ2-2, with 7 bases aligning to TRBD2. This CDR3 spans 17 amino acids. Germline assignment: CDR1 MNHEY and CDR2 SMNVEV (reference sequence). For the CDR3, the DNA is TGTGCCATCAGTTTATCGATTCTAGCGGATCCAACCGGGGAGCTGTTTTTT. Translation gives CAISLSILADPTGELFF.

The table lists this clonotype with many counts. A much larger clone differs by one base, so this may be a read error. This chain joins TRBV6-1 and TRBJ2-7; 9 bases match TRBD1. The CDR3 length is 15 residues. From germline, CDR1 is MNHNS and CDR2 SASEGT. The CDR3 DNA reads TGTGTCAGCCCGGGACAGGGAGGAAAAACCTACGAGCAGTACTTC. This codes for CVSPGQGGKTYEQYF.

CDR3 in DNA: TGTGCCAGTCAAGCTGCAGCGGACGGCAACACTGAAGCTTTCTTT. Translating it yields CASQAAADGNTEAFF. The chain links TRBV6-2 or TRBV6-3 to TRBJ1-1, with no clear D. V lost 9 bases, J lost 2 bases, and 19 bases lay in between. From germline, CDR1 is MNHEY and CDR2 SVGEGT. The CDR3 runs to 15 residues.

This rearrangement joins TRBV3-1 to TRBJ1-2, with TRBD1 identical over 8 bases. V shed 1 base, J shed 5 bases, and the junction held 3 bases outside the gene matches. Germline assignment: CDR1 LGHDT and CDR2 YNNKEL (reference sequence). The CDR3 spans 14 residues. CDR3 loop: CASSQGQGRYGYTF. For the CDR3, the DNA is TGTGCCAGCAGCCAAGGACAGGGGAGGTATGGCTACACCTTC.

As concerns this clonotype: This may stem from a read error, because a much larger clone lies one nucleotide away. The chain joins TRBV10-3 to TRBJ2-5, with TRBD2 identical over 12 bases. Looked up from germline, CDR1 is ENHRY and CDR2 is SYGVKD. The CDR3 is 15 amino acids. After removal of 6 bases from V and 3 bases from J, the junction contained 5 bases not matched to a gene. CDR3 nucleotide sequence: TGTGCCATCAGGGGGACTAGCGGGTGGGAAGAGACCCAGTACTTC. Encoded protein: CAIRGTSGWEETQYF.

Relative to its sample, this clonotype is medium-sized. The gene calls are TRBV7-9 and TRBJ1-1, with TRBD1 matching over 10 bases. Germline CDR1 and CDR2: SEHNR and FQNEAQ (reference sequence). The ends lost 5 bases at V and 8 bases at J; junction bases unmatched: 2. This CDR3 comprises 12 residues. The DNA of the CDR3 is TGTGCCAGCAGCGGGACAGGGGTAGAAGCTTTCTTT. It translates to CASSGTGVEAFF.

The sample holds many counts of this clonotype. The CDR3 reads CASSLGSSNQPQHF. CDR3 nucleotide sequence: TGTGCCAGCAGTTTGGGCAGTAGCAATCAGCCCCAGCATTTT. This chain joins TRBV28 and TRBJ1-5; D gene ambiguous. The V gene lost 3 bases and the J gene lost 0 bases, with 6 bases spanning the gap. The CDR3 is 14 amino acids. Germline V gene lookup returns CDR1 MDHEN and CDR2 SYDVKM.

In the case of this clonotype: A far larger clone is one base from this, pointing to a likely read error. The rearrangement uses TRBV6-1 and TRBJ1-5; no firm D call. V gave up 5 bases and J gave up 5 bases, with 13 bases separating them. Germline CDR1 MNHNS, CDR2 SASEGT. The CDR3 has 14 residues. CDR3 region: CASSYPVHDQPQHF. The DNA of the CDR3 is TGTGCCAGCAGTTACCCAGTGCACGATCAGCCCCAGCATTTT.

There are many counts of this clonotype. The CDR3, as DNA: TGTGCCAGCAGCCGATCGGGCAGCGCGGTTGGCACCGGGGAGCTGTTTTTT. Translating it yields CASSRSGSAVGTGELFF. The V gene is TRBV7-9, the J gene TRBJ2-2; D ambiguous. CDR1 and CDR2 from the germline V gene are SEHNR and FQNEAQ (reference sequence). The CDR3 contains 17 residues. Between the trimmed V and J ends, which lost 5 bases and 4 bases, there was a span of 20 bases.

Regarding this clonotype: This likely came from a read error, as a far larger clone is one base away. The rearrangement uses TRBV19 and TRBJ2-7; weak D call: TRBD2 (7 bases). V lost 5 bases, J lost 7 bases, and 18 bases lay in between. The CDR3 is made up of 14 amino acids. The V gene's germline CDR1 is LNHDA and CDR2 SQIVND (reference sequence). In DNA, the CDR3 is TGTGCCAGTAGTGCGGCGGGGGCGGGCAATGAGCAGTACTTC. Translated, it gives CASSAAGAGNEQYF.

This clonotype was observed at least ten times. This chain uses TRBV5-4 with TRBJ2-2; D is undetermined. The CDR3 is made up of 16 amino acids. Trimming stripped 1 base from V and 3 bases from J, with 13 bases between. Germline V gene sequence: CDR1 SGHNT, CDR2 YYREEE (reference sequence). CDR3 nucleotide sequence: TGTGCCAGCAGCTTGAGTTGGCAGGCTGACACCGGGGAGCTGTTTTTT. Residues: CASSLSWQADTGELFF.

This clonotype was seen ten or more times. The chain carries TRBV20-1 and TRBJ2-3, with TRBD2 identical over 7 bases. Germline CDR1 and CDR2: DFQATT and SNEGSKA (reference sequence). The V gene end was trimmed by 3 bases and the J gene end by 5 bases; junction bases not matched to a gene: 8. The CDR3 extends over 14 amino acids. The CDR3 sequence: CSASIGGSEDTQYF. The CDR3 coding sequence is TGCAGTGCTAGTATTGGCGGGAGTGAAGATACGCAGTATTTT.

Remarks on this clonotype: This clone may be a read error of a much larger clone one base away. The gene calls are TRBV4-2 and TRBJ2-7, with D perhaps matching TRBD1 (5 bases). CDR3 size: 13 residues. The germline V gene encodes CDR1 LGHNA and CDR2 YNFKEQ. The CDR3 DNA reads as TGTACCAGCAGCTCAAGCAGGGTAGAGGAGCAGTACTTC. Translation: CTSSSSRVEEQYF.

The chain couples TRBV12-3 or TRBV12-4 to TRBJ2-3, with 15 bases matching TRBD2. With 5 bases clipped from V and 8 bases from J, the junction kept 2 bases outside the gene matches. CDR3 length equals 14 residues. For the CDR3, the DNA is TGTGCCAGCAGTAAGGGACTAGCGGGAGGTACGCAGTATTTT. Translating it yields CASSKGLAGGTQYF.

This clonotype turned up a few times. This may stem from a read error, because a much larger clone lies one nucleotide away. This chain connects TRBV5-6 to TRBJ2-7; weak D call: TRBD2 (5 bases). CDR3 size: 14 residues. Germline V gene lookup returns CDR1 SGHDT and CDR2 YYEEEE. Trimming pared 4 bases from V and 0 bases from J, leaving 11 bases between. In nucleotides, the CDR3 is TGTGCCAGCAGCCAGGTCGGGATCTCCTACGAGCAGTACTTC. Its protein is CASSQVGISYEQYF. Supplemented by reference TRBV5-6 and TRBJ2-7, the full variable domain reads DAGVTQSPTHLIKTRGQQVTLRCSPKSGHDTVSWYQQALGQGPQFIFQYYEEEERQRGNFPDRFSGHQFPNYSSELNVNALLLGDSALYLCASSQVGISYEQYFGPGTRLTVT.

This clonotype was found many times. The chain uses TRBV11-1 and TRBJ2-1; 8 bases line up with TRBD1. This CDR3 has 15 amino acids. J was trimmed by 0 bases and V by 4 bases; bases with no gene match: 2. Germline CDR1 reads SGHAT; CDR2 reads FQDESV (reference sequence). CDR3 nucleotides: TGTGCCAGCAGCTCCGACAGGGGCTCCTACAATGAGCAGTTCTTC. It translates to CASSSDRGSYNEQFF. Combining the CDR3 with reference TRBV11-1 and TRBJ2-1 gives the whole variable domain EAEVAQSPRYKITEKSQAVAFWCDPISGHATLYWYRQILGQGPELLVQFQDESVVDDSQLPKDRFSAERLKGVDSTLKIQPAELGDSAMYLCASSSDRGSYNEQFFGPGTRLTVL.